This T cell receptor (beta chain) originates from a study of CD8+ T cells in alopecia areata. Study observations and caveats: Lesional scalp, especially alopecia totalis/universalis, showed higher clonality than normal scalp.

This clone has a handful of counts. The antigen is unknown. Reverse transcription of extracted RNA yielded cDNA, which provided the sequencing template. Sequencing was performed with immunoSEQ multiplex PCR; in TCRdb, only in-frame clones are kept and a portion is missing. This table has fewer than 150,000 clones, about 60% appearing once. The CDR3 is made up of 13 amino acids. Germline assignment: CDR1 SGHRS and CDR2 YFSETQ. The V gene lost 1 base and the J gene lost 3 bases, with 7 bases spanning the gap. The sequencing sample was made of CD4+ T cells sorted from blood. The V call is TRBV5-1, the J call TRBJ2-5, with unresolved D. The receptor comes from a human donor in good health. The CDR3 DNA sequence: TGCGCCAGCAGCTTGAGACTGGAAGAGACCCAGTACTTC. Translated: CASSLRLEETQYF.